Presented here are 14 T cell receptor beta chains from one specimen sequenced in a study of T cells in Graves' hyperthyroidism and ophthalmopathy (dated by TCRdb to the late 2010s). Receptor amplification or capture employed multiplex PCR. Reads for this sample came from an Illumina HiSeq 2000. The TCR beta CDR3 regions were amplified from RNA transcripts. The TCR CDR3 was subjected to a first round of RT-PCR using the HTBI primer set and the Qiagen OneStep RT-PCR kit. TCRdb applied fastp at Q25 and MiXCR to the public reads, then kept only in-frame beta chains. Identical CDR3 protein sequences are pooled into one entry, listed with their most common genes and DNA. The sample table holds about 400,000 distinct CDR3 sequences, of which roughly 15% were seen once. The ten most abundant clones make up about 21% of the sample. The sequenced sample was blood. The receptors were sampled from a woman aged 55-75 years with Graves' ophthalmopathy.

This clonotype was picked up many times. The chain joins TRBV15 to TRBJ1-2, with D tentatively TRBD1 (6 bases). This CDR3 comprises 15 residues. The V end was cut by 11 bases, the J end by 6 bases, with 25 bases between. CDR1 LNHNV and CDR2 YYDKDF come from the germline V gene (reference sequence). The CDR3 protein is CAAGSQGFKEDGYTF. The CDR3 bases are TGTGCCGCCGGCTCACAGGGTTTTAAGGAAGATGGCTACACCTTC. The whole variable domain, filled in from reference TRBV15 and TRBJ1-2, reads DAMVIQNPRYQVTQFGKPVTLSCSQTLNHNVMYWYQQKSSQAPKLLFHYYDKDFNNEADTPDNFQSRRPNTSFCFLDIRSPGLGDTAMYLCAAGSQGFKEDGYTFGSGTRLTVV.

In DNA form, the CDR3 reads TGTGCCAGCATTAGAGTAGCGGGAGTAAACAATGAGCAGTTCTTC. The encoded protein is CASIRVAGVNNEQFF. The genes are TRBV28 and TRBJ2-1, with 9 bases that match TRBD2. The germline V gene has CDR1 MDHEN and CDR2 SYDVKM. J gave up 5 bases and V 7 bases, and 9 bases lay outside the gene matches. The CDR3 extends over 15 amino acids.

This clonotype was counted many times. V is TRBV2 and J is TRBJ2-2; 10 nucleotides agree with TRBD1. The germline V gene has CDR1 SNHLY and CDR2 FYNNEI. The CDR3 has 15 amino acids. J was trimmed by 5 bases and V by 7 bases; bases with no gene match: 7. The CDR3 region has the DNA TGTGCCAGCAAAACCGGGACAGGGGAGACCGGGGAGCTGTTTTTT. Translating it yields CASKTGTGETGELFF. The whole variable domain, remainder taken from reference TRBV2 and TRBJ2-2, is EPEVTQTPSHQVTQMGQEVILRCVPISNHLYFYWYRQILGQKVEFLVSFYNNEISEKSEIFDDQFSVERPDGSNFTLKIRSTKLEDSAMYFCASKTGTGETGELFFGEGSRLTVL.

The table lists this clonotype with a few counts. This chain joins TRBV20-1 and TRBJ2-1, with TRBD2 identical over 7 bases. The junction had 10 bases not matched to a gene; V was cut back by 2 bases and J by 0 bases. Germline V gene data show CDR1 as DFQATT and CDR2 as SNEGSKA (reference sequence). The CDR3 spans 17 residues. DNA of the CDR3: TGCAGTGCTAGAAGGGCTAGCGGCTTGAGCTCCTACAATGAGCAGTTCTTC. It is translated as CSARRASGLSSYNEQFF.

This clonotype was detected ten times or more. V gene TRBV28 combines with J gene TRBJ2-1; D possibly uses TRBD1 or TRBD2 (6 bases each). Germline V gene lookup returns CDR1 MDHEN and CDR2 SYDVKM. Trimming took 5 bases from V and 8 from J, leaving 22 bases between them. The CDR3 loop spans 16 amino acids. The CDR3 protein is CASSPGAGVYSDEQFF. For the CDR3, the DNA is TGTGCCAGCAGTCCGGGAGCAGGGGTTTATAGCGATGAGCAGTTCTTC.

This clonotype was counted at least ten times. This chain's CDR3 is CSQITQAGVSYNEQFF. The CDR3 DNA reads as TGCAGTCAGATAACGCAAGCGGGGGTCTCCTACAATGAGCAGTTCTTC. This chain uses TRBV20-1 with TRBJ2-1; 8 bases are shared with TRBD2. CDR3 length: 16 residues. The V and J ends lost 8 bases and 0 bases, in that order; junction bases with no gene match: 12. The germline gives CDR1 DFQATT, CDR2 SNEGSKA (reference sequence).

The chain carries TRBV27 and TRBJ2-7; 9 bases are a match to TRBD2. The germline CDR1 and CDR2 sequences are MNHEY and SMNVEV (reference sequence). V shed 7 bases and J 5 bases; nucleotides not matched to a gene: 12. The CDR3 has 15 amino acids. The CDR3 DNA follows: TGTGCCAGCACCCGATTAGCGGGAGTGTTCCACGAGCAGTACTTC. This sequence encodes CASTRLAGVFHEQYF.

V and J are TRBV10-2 and TRBJ2-1; 8 bases match TRBD2. CDR3 length equals 15 residues. Germline values: CDR1 WSHSY, CDR2 SAAADI. V was clipped by 10 bases and J by 9 bases; unmatched bases: 17. CDR3 in amino acids: CATTGGAGGGGEQFF. CDR3 bases: TGCGCCACCACCGGGGGGGCGGGAGGAGGCGGTGAGCAGTTCTTC.

The rearrangement joins TRBV5-6 to TRBJ1-1; D might be TRBD1 (6 bases). This CDR3 region has 16 residues. V shed 4 bases and J shed 1 base, with 17 bases lying between them. Germline CDR1 SGHDT, CDR2 YYEEEE. This CDR3 is CASSPFWGRGNTEAFF. CDR3 nucleotide sequence: TGTGCCAGCAGCCCATTTTGGGGGCGCGGGAACACTGAAGCTTTCTTT.

This clonotype was seen a handful of times. This rearrangement joins TRBV6-5 to TRBJ2-2, with 9 bases that match TRBD1. Trimming took 3 bases from V and 4 from J; bases not matched to a gene: 6. The CDR3 sequence is 16 residues long. Germline V lookup: CDR1 MNHEY, CDR2 SVGAGI. The CDR3 is CASSYRGTGRTGELFF. The CDR3 DNA is TGTGCCAGCAGTTATAGGGGGACAGGGCGCACCGGGGAGCTGTTTTTT.

The genes are TRBV5-4 and TRBJ2-7; 13 bases align to TRBD2. Germline V gene sequence: CDR1 SGHNT, CDR2 YYREEE (reference sequence). V trimming: 4 bases; J trimming: 7 bases; junction bases outside the gene matches: 8. The CDR3 covers 15 residues. The CDR3 region has the DNA TGTGCCAGCAGCAACGGACTAGCGGGAGTAAGGGAGCAGTACTTC. Its protein is CASSNGLAGVREQYF.

This clonotype has a count of ten or more. The chain recombines TRBV20-1 with TRBJ2-2, with 7 nucleotides matching TRBD2. Looked up from germline, CDR1 is DFQATT and CDR2 is SNEGSKA (reference sequence). V was clipped by 2 bases and J by 1 base; unmatched bases: 7. The CDR3 totals 16 residues. The CDR3 DNA is TGCAGTGCTAGAAGCCGGCTAGCGGAGAACACCGGGGAGCTGTTTTTT. Protein product: CSARSRLAENTGELFF.

This clonotype was counted ten times or more. The chain uses TRBV2 and TRBJ2-5; tentatively, D is TRBD1 (5 bases). The CDR3 sequence is 14 residues long. Trimming cost V 1 base and J 4 bases, with 10 bases left between them. Germline V gives CDR1 SNHLY, CDR2 FYNNEI. CDR3 residues: CASSEGSQGETQYF. The CDR3 nucleotides read TGTGCCAGCAGTGAAGGTAGTCAGGGAGAGACCCAGTACTTC. Combining the CDR3 with reference TRBV2 and TRBJ2-5 gives the whole variable domain EPEVTQTPSHQVTQMGQEVILRCVPISNHLYFYWYRQILGQKVEFLVSFYNNEISEKSEIFDDQFSVERPDGSNFTLKIRSTKLEDSAMYFCASSEGSQGETQYFGPGTRLLVL.

This clonotype was seen repeatedly, ten times or more. The rearrangement links TRBV5-1 to TRBJ1-1; 7 nucleotides match TRBD1. The CDR3 spans 15 residues. The germline CDR1 and CDR2 sequences are SGHRS and YFSETQ. J gave up 3 bases and V 1 base, and 6 bases lay outside the gene matches. This chain's CDR3 is CASSLNRGGDTEAFF. For the CDR3, the DNA is TGCGCCAGCAGCTTGAACAGGGGAGGGGACACTGAAGCTTTCTTT.